Described below is a single T cell receptor (beta chain) sequence and its context. The target antigen is unknown. A junction boundary mismatches the germline segment, possibly from a read error. Germline DNA was also extracted, with blood RNA taken from unsorted whole blood. The data are from a study of tumor-infiltrating lymphocytes in primary liver carcinoma. Across the study: Surgical resection was used to treat these primary liver carcinoma patients. Stage T1-T3 N0M0 tumors spanned about 4.2 to 10 cm. Study findings and constraints: The study found tumor-adjacent and tumor-blood pairs overlapped less than tumor region pairs. Researchers did not compare CD4+ and CD8+ repertoires, as samples were bulk unsorted.

This CDR3 contains 15 residues. The germline CDR1 and CDR2 sequences are ENHRY and SYGVKD. The researchers produced TCR beta cDNA from roughly 550 ng total RNA with a constant-region primer. Slightly modified ARM-PCR served as the procedure for the TCR beta libraries. These libraries came from three rounds of nested multiplex PCR. The two initial PCR rounds, roughly 10 cycles each, used TRBV1-TRBV30 forward and C-beta reverse primers. MiXCR, run by TCRdb on the multiplex PCR reads, gives a single entry per CDR3 protein. The table has 330,000 or so distinct CDR3 sequences, less than 75% seen once. The TCR was taken from a man aged 35 to 55 with primary liver carcinoma and hepatitis B virus infection. The chain is built from TRBV10-3 and TRBJ2-2; D is unclear. The sequencing input was peripheral blood. The CDR3 nucleotides read TGTGCTATCAGAGGCATAGGCCCGAACACCGGGGAGCTGTTTTTT. Translating it yields CAIRGIGPNTGELFF.